The present T cell receptor (beta chain) was sequenced within a study of OX40 agonist ivuxolimab in advanced cancers. Overall study context: Prior anti-PD-1, anti-PD-L1 or anti-CTLA-4 therapy was allowed; more than 30% had some. The study's findings and limits: The study did not work out the antigen specificity of the expanded peripheral T cells. At 0.1 to 3.0 mg/kg and by week 6, clonal expansion occurred in CD4+ and CD8+ blood T cells.

Blood sampling took place at baseline, cycle 4 day 1, and cycle 7 day 1. The germline CDR1 and CDR2 sequences are SNHLY and FYNNEI. Trimming shortened V by 3 bases and J by 8 bases, and 20 bases separated the two germline ends. CDR3 size: 17 residues. Of note for this clone: Its specificity is not known.

The repertoire was sequenced with immunoSEQ multiplex PCR; TCRdb's copy has only in-frame clones and lacks some. Counted here are fewer than 55,000 clones, approximately 90% occurring once; the ten biggest clones make up about 11%. The source was CD4+ or CD8+ T cells sorted from blood, collected in a trial of the OX40 agonist ivuxolimab. The sequence was obtained from an adult with an advanced solid tumor such as melanoma, head and neck, liver or kidney cancer. V gene TRBV2 combines with J gene TRBJ1-6, with TRBD1 as a possible D gene (5 bases). In DNA form, the CDR3 reads TGTGCCAGCAGTGACCTGATGGGGGGGAAAAAGGATTCACCCCTCCACTTT. Its translation is CASSDLMGGKKDSPLHF.